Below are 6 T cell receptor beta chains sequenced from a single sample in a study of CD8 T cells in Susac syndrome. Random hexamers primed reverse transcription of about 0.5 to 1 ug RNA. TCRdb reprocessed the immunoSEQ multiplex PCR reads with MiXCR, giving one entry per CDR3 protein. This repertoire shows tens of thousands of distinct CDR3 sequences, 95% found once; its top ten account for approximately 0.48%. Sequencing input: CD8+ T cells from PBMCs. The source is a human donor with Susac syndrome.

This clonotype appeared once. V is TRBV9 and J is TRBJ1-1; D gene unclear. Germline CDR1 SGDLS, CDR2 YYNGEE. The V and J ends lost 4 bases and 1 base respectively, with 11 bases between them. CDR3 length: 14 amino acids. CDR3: CASSPPQANTEAFF. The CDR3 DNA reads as TGTGCCAGCAGCCCCCCACAAGCGAACACTGAAGCTTTCTTT.

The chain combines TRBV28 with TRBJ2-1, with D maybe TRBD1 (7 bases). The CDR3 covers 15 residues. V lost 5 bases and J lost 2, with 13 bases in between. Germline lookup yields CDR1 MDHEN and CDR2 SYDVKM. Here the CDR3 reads CASSPDREAYNEQFF. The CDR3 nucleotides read TGTGCCAGCAGTCCCGACAGGGAGGCCTACAATGAGCAGTTCTTC. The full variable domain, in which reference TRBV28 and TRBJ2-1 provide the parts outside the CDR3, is DVKVTQSSRYLVKRTGEKVFLECVQDMDHENMFWYRQDPGLGLRLIYFSYDVKMKEKGDIPEGYSVSREKKERFSLILESASTNQTSMYLCASSPDREAYNEQFFGPGTRLTVL.

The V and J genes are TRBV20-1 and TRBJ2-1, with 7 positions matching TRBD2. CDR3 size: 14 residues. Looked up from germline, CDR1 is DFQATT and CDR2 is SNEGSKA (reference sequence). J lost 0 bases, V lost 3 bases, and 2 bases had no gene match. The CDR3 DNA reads TGCAGTGCTAGGCTAGCGGACTCCTACAATGAGCAGTTCTTC. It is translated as CSARLADSYNEQFF.

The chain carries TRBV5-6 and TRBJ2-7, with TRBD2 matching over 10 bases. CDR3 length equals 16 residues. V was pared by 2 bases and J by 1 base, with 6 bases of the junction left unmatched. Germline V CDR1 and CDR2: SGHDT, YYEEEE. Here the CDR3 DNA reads TGTGCCAGCAGCTTCGAGCGGGAGGGCCCATCCTACGAGCAGTACTTC. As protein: CASSFEREGPSYEQYF. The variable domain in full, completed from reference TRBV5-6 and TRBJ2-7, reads DAGVTQSPTHLIKTRGQQVTLRCSPKSGHDTVSWYQQALGQGPQFIFQYYEEEERQRGNFPDRFSGHQFPNYSSELNVNALLLGDSALYLCASSFEREGPSYEQYFGPGTRLTVT.

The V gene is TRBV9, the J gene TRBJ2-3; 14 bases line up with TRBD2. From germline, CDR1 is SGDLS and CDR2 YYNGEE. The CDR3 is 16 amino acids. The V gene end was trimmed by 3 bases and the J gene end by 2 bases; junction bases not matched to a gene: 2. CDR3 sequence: CASSEGLAGDTDTQYF. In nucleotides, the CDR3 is TGTGCCAGCAGCGAGGGACTAGCGGGAGACACAGATACGCAGTATTTT.

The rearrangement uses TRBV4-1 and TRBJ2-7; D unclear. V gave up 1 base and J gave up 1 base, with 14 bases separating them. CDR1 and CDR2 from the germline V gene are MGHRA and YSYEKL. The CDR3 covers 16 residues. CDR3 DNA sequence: TGCGCCAGCAGCCAAGGGATGAACGGGCTTTCCTACGAGCAGTACTTC. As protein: CASSQGMNGLSYEQYF.